This entry lists 17 T cell receptor beta chains sequenced from one sample in a study of vaccination and CD4 T cells after COVID-19. Noted treatment: approximately nine-day PBMC culture with coronavirus spike peptide pools or control peptides (ViraFEST assay). These TCRs are of unknown antigen specificity. The Oncomine TCR Beta short-read assay sequenced DNA from cultured CD4+ T cells. TCRdb itself ran the PCR reads through MiXCR, one entry per CDR3 protein. Among approximately 20,000 distinct CDR3 sequences listed, 56% were seen once. The sequenced sample consisted of CD4+ T cells from blood, cultured in vitro. The receptors were gathered from a human donor who had recovered from COVID-19.

The chain links TRBV28 to TRBJ1-2, with D unclear. V lost 9 bases to trimming and J lost 2 bases, with 13 bases between them. CDR3 size: 13 residues. Germline CDR1 and CDR2: MDHEN and SYDVKM. The CDR3 region is CASFGEPNYGYTF. CDR3 sequence (DNA): TGTGCCAGTTTTGGGGAACCCAACTATGGCTACACCTTC.

For this clonotype: Because the CDR3's place on the DNA is in doubt, the DNA is left out and the CDR3 is given as listed by TCRdb. The V gene is TRBV7-5, the J gene TRBJ1-2. TRBV7-5 is tagged as a pseudogene. The CDR3 length is 17 residues, termini included. The CDR3 reads CISVPEAYSSYLYGYTF.

The CDR3 sequence is CSAYTDTQYF. The CDR3 nucleotides read TGCAGTGCTTACACAGATACGCAGTATTTT. The rearrangement links TRBV20-1 to TRBJ2-3; no clear D gene. Trimming cost V 5 bases and J 2 bases, with 2 bases left between them. Germline V CDR1 and CDR2: DFQATT, SNEGSKA (reference sequence). This CDR3 region has 10 residues.

The sample holds a few counts of this clonotype. The rearrangement uses TRBV7-2 and TRBJ1-2; the D gene is possibly TRBD1 (6 bases). The germline V gene encodes CDR1 SGHTA and CDR2 FQGNSA. There are 15 residues in the CDR3. Trimming removed 0 bases at V and 3 bases at J, with 11 bases between. The CDR3 sequence is CASSLARGWDYGYTF. The CDR3 nucleotides read TGTGCCAGCAGCTTAGCCAGGGGCTGGGACTATGGCTACACCTTC.

This clonotype was detected a few times. The chain links TRBV20-1 to TRBJ1-1; 7 nucleotides match TRBD1. Trimming took 3 bases from V and 1 from J; bases not matched to a gene: 11. Germline values: CDR1 DFQATT, CDR2 SNEGSKA (reference sequence). The CDR3 loop spans 16 amino acids. CDR3 amino acids: CSASIPDRAKNTEAFF. The DNA for the CDR3 is TGCAGTGCTAGTATACCCGACAGGGCGAAGAACACTGAAGCTTTCTTT.

This clonotype occurred a few times. The genes are TRBV7-9 and TRBJ2-2, with D perhaps TRBD1 (5 bases). CDR3 length equals 13 residues. Deletions cut 1 base from V and 7 bases from J, with 7 bases between. From germline, CDR1 is SEHNR and CDR2 FQNEAQ (reference sequence). The CDR3 nucleotides read TGTGCCAGCAGCTTAGTTCAGGGCGGGGAGCTGTTTTTT. Its protein product is CASSLVQGGELFF.

The rearrangement uses TRBV5-1 and TRBJ1-5; 10 bases line up with TRBD1. The germline CDR1 and CDR2 sequences are SGHRS and YFSETQ. V lost 3 bases to trimming and J lost 7 bases; unmatched junction nucleotides: 4. This CDR3 comprises 14 residues. CDR3 amino acids: CASSSGTGEQPQHF. The CDR3 DNA follows: TGCGCCAGCAGCTCCGGGACAGGGGAACAGCCCCAGCATTTT.

As to this clonotype: At one end the junction does not follow the germline gene, possibly because of a read error. The rearrangement uses TRBV7-9 and TRBJ2-3; D assignment may be TRBD1 or TRBD2 (5 bases each). This CDR3 spans 16 amino acids. In germline, CDR1 is SEHNR, CDR2 FQNEAQ (reference sequence). This CDR3 is CASSPGTVPSTDTQYF. DNA for the CDR3: TGTGCCAGCAGCCCGGGGACGGTTCCTAGCACAGATACGCAATATTTT.

This clonotype has a single count. This chain joins TRBV27 and TRBJ1-1; D not resolved. Germline V CDR1 and CDR2: MNHEY, SMNVEV (reference sequence). The CDR3 runs to 12 residues. The ends were cut back, 8 bases at V and 10 bases at J, with 17 bases in the middle. DNA of the CDR3: TGTGCCAGCGTCGGGGAGCTCGGGTTAGCTTTCTTT. Translation: CASVGELGLAFF.

The V call is TRBV6-1, the J call TRBJ1-5; no clear D. V lost 0 bases and J 8 bases, leaving 14 bases between the germline ends. The length of the CDR3 is 15 residues. Germline values: CDR1 MNHNS, CDR2 SASEGT. The CDR3 nucleotides read TGTGCCAGCAGTGAAGCGCTAGGAGGGTTTAAGCCCCAGCATTTT. Its translation: CASSEALGGFKPQHF.

CDR3 nucleotide sequence: TGTGCCACCAGCAGAGGGGGCGGGGCTGGGGCCAACGTCCTGACTTTC. Translating gives CATSRGGGAGANVLTF. This chain uses TRBV15 with TRBJ2-6; perhaps TRBD2 as D (6 bases). The CDR3 spans 16 residues. Per germline, CDR1 LNHNV and CDR2 YYDKDF (reference sequence). The ends were cut back, 1 base at V and 2 bases at J, with 9 bases in the middle.

The V gene is TRBV6-5, the J gene TRBJ1-1; the D is unclear. CDR3 length equals 16 residues. The ends were cut back, 0 bases at V and 0 bases at J, with 11 bases in the middle. From germline, CDR1 is MNHEY and CDR2 SVGAGI. CDR3 protein: CASSYSLAKLNTEAFF. In DNA form, the CDR3 reads TGTGCCAGCAGTTACTCGTTAGCTAAGTTGAACACTGAAGCTTTCTTT.

The chain couples TRBV5-6 to TRBJ1-6, with D unclear. V shed 0 bases and J shed 5 bases, with 6 bases lying between them. The CDR3 consists of 14 residues. The germline V gene has CDR1 SGHDT and CDR2 YYEEEE. This CDR3 reads CASSLGMDNSPLHF. CDR3 nucleotide sequence: TGTGCCAGCAGCTTGGGGATGGATAATTCACCCCTCCACTTT.

The genes are TRBV19 and TRBJ1-1; 8 bases are a match to TRBD1. The V segment lost 5 bases and the J segment 4 bases; nucleotides outside the gene matches: 12. The germline gives CDR1 LNHDA, CDR2 SQIVND (reference sequence). The CDR3 runs 16 residues. The CDR3 spells CASSPWTGPGGTEAFF. The CDR3 bases are TGTGCCAGTAGTCCTTGGACAGGGCCGGGGGGCACTGAAGCTTTCTTT.

The chain combines TRBV15 with TRBJ2-7, with D unresolved. Trimming left V 0 bases short and J 5 bases short, with 8 bases between. Germline lookup yields CDR1 LNHNV and CDR2 YYDKDF (reference sequence). The CDR3 contains 13 residues. The chain's CDR3 is CATSRDNGDEQYF. The DNA of the CDR3 is TGTGCCACCAGCAGAGATAATGGGGACGAGCAGTACTTC.

The chain employs TRBV6-1 and TRBJ2-7; 9 bases map to TRBD2. Unmatched junction bases numbered 7, after V lost 6 bases and J lost 4 bases. CDR1 is MNHNS and CDR2 is SASEGT in the germline V gene. The CDR3 sequence is 14 residues long. For the CDR3, the DNA is TGTGCCAGCAGAGAGGCGGGGGGGCCTTACGAGCAGTACTTC. Translating gives CASREAGGPYEQYF.

This chain uses TRBV11-3 with TRBJ2-2; D possibly uses TRBD1 or TRBD2 (5 bases each). V was clipped by 1 base and J by 6 bases, with 9 bases between them. Germline-derived CDR1 and CDR2 are SGHNT and YENEEA. The CDR3 sequence is 14 residues long. The CDR3, as DNA: TGTGCCAGCAGCTTAGGCCGGGGCGCCGGGGAGCTGTTTTTT. As protein: CASSLGRGAGELFF.